These T cell receptor beta chains were read from a single sample in a study of cytomegalovirus exposure and HLA in healthy donors. The table came from immunoSEQ multiplex PCR; TCRdb's copy has only in-frame clones and leaves some out. The sample lists 140,000 or so clones; 91% were seen once. Sequencing used PBMCs. These receptor sequences come from a man in his late teens or twenties in good health and CMV-seronegative. Both conserved end residues are part of each CDR3. The D gene is left open where the match is weak. Some rows mark clone size as missing; the rest say once, few, many or name a class of expanded clone.

CDR3 protein | CDR3 DNA | J gene | D gene | V gene | clone size
CASSVEIRAELNNEQFF | TGTGCCAGCAGCGTAGAAATACGAGCGGAGCTTAACAATGAGCAGTTCTTC | TRBJ2-1 | NA | TRBV9 | NA
CASSKGQGQTQNEKLFF | TGTGCCAGCAGCAAAGGACAGGGGCAGACCCAAAATGAAAAACTGTTTTTT | TRBJ1-4 | TRBD1 | TRBV11-3 | NA
CAIRDRGRTYEQYF | TGTGCCATACGCGACAGGGGACGAACCTACGAGCAGTACTTC | TRBJ2-7 | TRBD1 | TRBV10-3 | NA
CASSLVRTSNEQFF | TGTGCCAGCAGCTTAGTGCGGACTTCGAATGAGCAGTTCTTC | TRBJ2-1 | NA | TRBV7-9 | NA
CASSSNQESYEQYF | TGCGCCAGCAGCTCAAATCAGGAATCCTACGAGCAGTACTTC | TRBJ2-7 | NA | TRBV5-1 | once
CASSQDLTGGAWNEQFF | TGCGCCAGCAGCCAAGATTTGACGGGGGGGGCTTGGAATGAGCAGTTCTTC | TRBJ2-1 | TRBD2 | TRBV4-1 | NA
CASSEVGRGVNTGELFF | TGTGCCAGCAGTGAAGTAGGACGGGGGGTTAACACCGGGGAGCTGTTTTTT | TRBJ2-2 | TRBD2 | TRBV6-1 | NA
CAWTGSGNTIYF | TGTGCCTGGACAGGTTCTGGAAACACCATATATTTT | TRBJ1-3 | NA | TRBV30 | NA
CASSFPRVEQYF | TGTGCCAGCAGCTTTCCCAGGGTTGAGCAGTACTTC | TRBJ2-7 | NA | TRBV5-8 | NA
CASSPWTSGSTDTQYF | TGTGCCAGCAGCCCGTGGACTAGCGGTAGCACAGATACGCAGTATTTT | TRBJ2-3 | TRBD2 | TRBV7-9 | NA
CASRPGHSNTEAFF | TGCGCCAGCAGACCGGGACACTCGAACACTGAAGCTTTCTTT | TRBJ1-1 | NA | TRBV5-1 | NA
CACRTFARTYNEQFF | TGTGCCTGCAGGACTTTCGCCCGTACCTACAATGAGCAGTTCTTC | TRBJ2-1 | NA | TRBV30 | NA
CASSPQGALDTEAFF | TGTGCCAGCAGTCCTCAGGGGGCTTTGGACACTGAAGCTTTCTTT | TRBJ1-1 | TRBD1 | TRBV7-9 | NA
CASRGGRDQPQHF | TGTGCCAGCAGGGGGGGTAGGGATCAGCCCCAGCATTTT | TRBJ1-5 | NA | TRBV27 | NA
CASSFRTSGADTQYF | TGTGCCAGCAGCTTCCGGACTAGCGGGGCAGATACGCAGTATTTT | TRBJ2-3 | TRBD2 | TRBV7-2 | NA
CASTDTSSGNTIYF | TGTGCCAGCACCGACACAAGCTCTGGAAACACCATATATTTT | TRBJ1-3 | NA | TRBV9 | NA
CASIQPTGQGSTEAFF | TGTGCCAGCATCCAACCAACGGGGCAGGGGAGCACTGAAGCTTTCTTT | TRBJ1-1 | NA | TRBV5-4 | NA
CSVDRAPSYNEQFF | TGCAGCGTTGACAGGGCCCCCTCCTACAATGAGCAGTTCTTC | TRBJ2-1 | NA | TRBV29-1 | NA
CASSPRAGGAGSNYGYTF | TGTGCCAGCTCACCTCGAGCGGGGGGCGCGGGGTCTAACTATGGCTACACCTTC | TRBJ1-2 | NA | TRBV18 | NA
CASSFGRGYGYTF | TGTGCCAGCAGCTTTGGTCGGGGCTATGGCTACACCTTC | TRBJ1-2 | NA | TRBV5-6 | few